Listed below are T cell receptor beta chains from one sample, sequenced in a study of blood T cell repertoires in COVID-19. This table comes from immunoSEQ multiplex PCR, and its TCRdb copy is limited to in-frame clones, with some not included. The data hold more than 35,000 clones, with over 65% observed a single time. The sample consisted of peripheral blood. The origin of the receptors is a man aged 50-60 years with active or convalescent COVID-19. Each CDR3 is given without its conserved first and last residue. The D gene is left open where the match is weak.

V,J,D,CDR3
TRBV9,TRBJ1-2,NA,ASSVVAAGGYT
TRBV6-5,TRBJ1-1,TRBD1,ASSSLGQGGGEAF
TRBV7-9,TRBJ2-7,TRBD2,ASSQTGTSVDSYEQY
TRBV18,TRBJ1-1,NA,ASSLPQGWNTEAF
TRBV20-1,TRBJ2-1,NA,SASMRSWYNEQF
TRBV7-8,TRBJ2-1,TRBD2,ASSILAGNEQF
TRBV11-2,TRBJ1-1,NA,ASSFNTVNTEAF
TRBV6-4,TRBJ1-1,NA,ASSSGPNTEAF
TRBV19,TRBJ2-5,TRBD2,ASSVRGGVRETQY
TRBV19,TRBJ2-7,NA,ASSMVADYEQY
TRBV30,TRBJ1-1,TRBD1,AWGTGSAEAF
TRBV6-1,TRBJ2-4,NA,ASSEYSTYYGGKNIQY
TRBV30,TRBJ1-6,NA,AWRDRPYNSPLH
TRBV19,TRBJ2-5,TRBD1,ASSIGPQGRETQY
TRBV7-9,TRBJ1-2,TRBD1,ASSQGTERYGYT
TRBV6-6,TRBJ2-7,TRBD1,ASSVGQGFSYEQY
TRBV21-1,TRBJ2-3,NA,ASSKAREHLRTQY
TRBV10-2,TRBJ1-6,NA,ASSDRISSYNSPLH
TRBV5-4,TRBJ2-3,TRBD2,ASSSPWASGGVTDTQY
TRBV10-2,TRBJ1-1,NA,ASSVGPTEAF
TRBV2,TRBJ2-1,TRBD2,ASSPGTTYNEQF